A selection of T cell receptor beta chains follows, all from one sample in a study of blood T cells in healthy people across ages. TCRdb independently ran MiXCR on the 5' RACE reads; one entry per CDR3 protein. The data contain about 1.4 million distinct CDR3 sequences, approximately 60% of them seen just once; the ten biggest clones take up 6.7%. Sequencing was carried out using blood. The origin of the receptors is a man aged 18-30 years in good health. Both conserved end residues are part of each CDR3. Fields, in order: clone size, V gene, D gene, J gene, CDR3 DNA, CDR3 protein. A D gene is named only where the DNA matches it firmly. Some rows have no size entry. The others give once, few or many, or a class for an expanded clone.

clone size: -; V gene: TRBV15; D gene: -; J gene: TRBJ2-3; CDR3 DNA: TGTGCCGCCAGCAGAGGGGTCACAGATACGCAGTATTTT; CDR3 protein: CAASRGVTDTQYF
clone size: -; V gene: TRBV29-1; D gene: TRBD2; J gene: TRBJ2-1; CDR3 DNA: TGCAGCGCCCGGACTAGCGGGAGACCCAACTACAATGAGCAGTTCTTC; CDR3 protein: CSARTSGRPNYNEQFF
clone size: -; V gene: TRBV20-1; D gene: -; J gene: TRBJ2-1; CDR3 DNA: TGCAGTGCTAGCTCGGACAGCCGCACCTACAATGAGCAGTTCTTC; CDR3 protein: CSASSDSRTYNEQFF
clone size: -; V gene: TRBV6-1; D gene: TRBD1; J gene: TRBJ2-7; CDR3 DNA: TGTGCCAGCAGTGAACCCGTGACAGGGACGACCTACGAGCAGTACTTC; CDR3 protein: CASSEPVTGTTYEQYF
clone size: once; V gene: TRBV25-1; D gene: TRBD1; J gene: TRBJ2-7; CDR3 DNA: TGTGCCACGTACGGGACAGTCTCATACGAGCAGTACTTC; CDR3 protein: CATYGTVSYEQYF
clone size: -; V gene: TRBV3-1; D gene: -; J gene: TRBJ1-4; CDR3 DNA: TGTGCCAGCAGCCAACTGATTAATGAAAAACTGTTTTTT; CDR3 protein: CASSQLINEKLFF
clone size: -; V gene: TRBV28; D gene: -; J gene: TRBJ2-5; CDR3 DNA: TGTGCCAGCGAGGGGTTAGAGACCCAGTACTTC; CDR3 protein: CASEGLETQYF
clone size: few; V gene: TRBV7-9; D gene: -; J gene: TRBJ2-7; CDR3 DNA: TGTGCCAGCAGGCCCGCCCAAGTCGACTACGAGCAGTACTTC; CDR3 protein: CASRPAQVDYEQYF
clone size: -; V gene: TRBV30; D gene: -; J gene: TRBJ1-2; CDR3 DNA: TGTGCCTGCCCAGGGAGCGGCTATGGCTACACCTTC; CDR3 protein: CACPGSGYGYTF
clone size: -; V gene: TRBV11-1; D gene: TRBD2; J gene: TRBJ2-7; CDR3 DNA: TGTGCCAGCAGCTTAGCCCCTGGACTAGCGGGAAGCGAGCAGTACTTC; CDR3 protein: CASSLAPGLAGSEQYF
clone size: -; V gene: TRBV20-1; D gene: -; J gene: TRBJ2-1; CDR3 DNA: TGCAGTGAACTAGGATCCTACAATGAGCAGTTCTTC; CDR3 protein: CSELGSYNEQFF
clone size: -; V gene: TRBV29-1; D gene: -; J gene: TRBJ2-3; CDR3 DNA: TGCAGCGTTTCACCGCGAGCGGCCCCAGCGCCGCAGTATTTT; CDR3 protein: CSVSPRAAPAPQYF
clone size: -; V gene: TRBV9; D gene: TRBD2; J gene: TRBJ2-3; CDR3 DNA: TGTGCCAGCAGCGCAGGACTAGCGGGGGGCCTTAGCACAGATACGCAGTATTTT; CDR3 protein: CASSAGLAGGLSTDTQYF
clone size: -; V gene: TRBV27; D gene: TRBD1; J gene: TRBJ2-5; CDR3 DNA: TGTGCCAGCACAGCCGGGACAGGCCTGGATGAGCAGTACTTC; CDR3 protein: CASTAGTGLDEQYF
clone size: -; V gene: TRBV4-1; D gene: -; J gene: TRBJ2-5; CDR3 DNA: TGCGCCAGCAGCCCCCGGTTGGATCAAGAGACCCAGTACTTC; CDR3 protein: CASSPRLDQETQYF
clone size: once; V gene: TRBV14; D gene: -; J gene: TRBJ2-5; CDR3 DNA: TGTGCCAGCAGTGTACAGGGTCCCGGAGGGACCCAGTACTTC; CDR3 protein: CASSVQGPGGTQYF
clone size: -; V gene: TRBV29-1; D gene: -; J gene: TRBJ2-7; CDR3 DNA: TGCAGCGTCCAGGGAATCGGGACCTACGAGCAGTACTTC; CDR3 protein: CSVQGIGTYEQYF
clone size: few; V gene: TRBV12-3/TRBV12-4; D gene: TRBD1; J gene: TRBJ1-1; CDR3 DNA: TGTGCCAGCAGCCTCCTTGGGACAGGGAACACTGAAGCTTTCTTT; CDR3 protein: CASSLLGTGNTEAFF
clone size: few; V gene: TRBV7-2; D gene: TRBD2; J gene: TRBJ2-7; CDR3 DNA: TGTGCCAGCAGCTTAGCGGGGACTAGGACCCTCTCCTACGAGCAGTACTTC; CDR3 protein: CASSLAGTRTLSYEQYF
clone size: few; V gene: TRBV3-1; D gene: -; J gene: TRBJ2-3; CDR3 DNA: TGTGCCAGCAGCCAATATTTTCAGGACTCTCACCCAGGGGCGCAGTATTTT; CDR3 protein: CASSQYFQDSHPGAQYF
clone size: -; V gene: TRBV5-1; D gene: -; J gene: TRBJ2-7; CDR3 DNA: TGCGCCAGCAGCCACTTACAGGGCGAGCAGTACTTC; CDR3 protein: CASSHLQGEQYF
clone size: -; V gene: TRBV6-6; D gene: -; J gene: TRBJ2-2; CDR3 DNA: TGTGCCAGCAGGAACTCGGGGGACCCCACGAACACCGGGGAGCTGTTTTTT; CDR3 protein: CASRNSGDPTNTGELFF
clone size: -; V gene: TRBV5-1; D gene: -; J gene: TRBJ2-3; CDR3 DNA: TGCGCCAGCAGCTTGTCTCCGTGGAGTACAGATACGCAGTATTTT; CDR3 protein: CASSLSPWSTDTQYF
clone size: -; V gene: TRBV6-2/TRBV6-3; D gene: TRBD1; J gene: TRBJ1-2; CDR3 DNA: TGTGCCAGCAGTGACCAGGGGGCGAAAGGTTACACCTTC; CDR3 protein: CASSDQGAKGYTF
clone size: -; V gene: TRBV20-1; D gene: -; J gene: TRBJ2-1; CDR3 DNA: TGCAGTGCAGCCGGGACTTCTAATGAGCAGTTCTTC; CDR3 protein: CSAAGTSNEQFF
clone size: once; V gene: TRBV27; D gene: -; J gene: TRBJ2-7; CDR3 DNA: TGTGCCAGCAGTTTGGGACCAGCTGCGAGCTCCTACGAGCAGTACTTC; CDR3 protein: CASSLGPAASSYEQYF
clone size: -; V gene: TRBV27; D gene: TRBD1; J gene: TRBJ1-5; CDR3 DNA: TGTGCCAGCAGCCTGTCGGGACAGGTAGTTCAGCCCCAGCATTTT; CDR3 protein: CASSLSGQVVQPQHF
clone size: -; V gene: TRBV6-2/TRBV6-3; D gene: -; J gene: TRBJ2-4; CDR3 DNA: TGTGCCAGCAGTTACCCAGCAATAAACATTCAGTACTTC; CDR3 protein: CASSYPAINIQYF
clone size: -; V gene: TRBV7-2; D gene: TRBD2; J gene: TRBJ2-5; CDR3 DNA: TGTGCCAGCAGCTTCAGCGGGGGGGACTACAATGAGCAGTACTTC; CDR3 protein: CASSFSGGDYNEQYF
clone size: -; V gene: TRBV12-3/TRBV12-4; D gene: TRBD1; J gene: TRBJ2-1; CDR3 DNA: TGTGCCAGCGGCGGCAGGGGGCTAGATGAGCAGTTCTTC; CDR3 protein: CASGGRGLDEQFF
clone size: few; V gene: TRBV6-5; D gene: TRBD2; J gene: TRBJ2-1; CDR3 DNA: TGTGCCAGCAGATTGAGCGGGGGCTCTTACAATGAGCAGTTCTTC; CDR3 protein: CASRLSGGSYNEQFF
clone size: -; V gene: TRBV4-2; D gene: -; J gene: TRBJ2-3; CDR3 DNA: TGTGCCAGCAGCCAAGACGTTGACCGGGACCCCTCGACAGATACGCAGTATTTT; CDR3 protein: CASSQDVDRDPSTDTQYF
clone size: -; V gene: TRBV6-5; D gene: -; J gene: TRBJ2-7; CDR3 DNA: TGTGCCAGCAGCTGGGGGCCGCTAAACGAGCAGTACTTC; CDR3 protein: CASSWGPLNEQYF
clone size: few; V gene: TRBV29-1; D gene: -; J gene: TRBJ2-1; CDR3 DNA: TGCAGTTGCTTTAAAATGGGCAATGAGCAGTTCTTC; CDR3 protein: CSCFKMGNEQFF
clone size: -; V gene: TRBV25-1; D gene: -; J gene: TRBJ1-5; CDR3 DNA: TGTGCCAGCAGTGAATATGGGGAACGGAAGCCCCAGCATTTT; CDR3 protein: CASSEYGERKPQHF
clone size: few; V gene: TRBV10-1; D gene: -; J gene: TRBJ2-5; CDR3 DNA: TGCGCCAGCGGTAGGAGCGAGACCCAGTACTTC; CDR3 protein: CASGRSETQYF
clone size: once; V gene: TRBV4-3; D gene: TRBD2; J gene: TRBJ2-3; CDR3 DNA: TGCGCCAGCAGCCCAGGACTAGCGGGGGCCGCCCGCACAGATACGCAGTATTTT; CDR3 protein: CASSPGLAGAARTDTQYF
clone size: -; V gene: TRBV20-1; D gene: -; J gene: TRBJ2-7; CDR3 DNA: TGCAGTGCTAGAGAAGCAGGGGGGAGCTACGAGCAGTACTTC; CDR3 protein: CSAREAGGSYEQYF
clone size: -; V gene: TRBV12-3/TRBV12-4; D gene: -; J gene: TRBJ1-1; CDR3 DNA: TGTGCCGTCCACCCTGGCTTCATGAACACTGAAGCTTTCTTT; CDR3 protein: CAVHPGFMNTEAFF
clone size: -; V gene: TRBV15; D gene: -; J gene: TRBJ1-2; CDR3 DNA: TGTGCCACCAGCAGAGATGTCGGAGACTATGGCTACACCTTC; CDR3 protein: CATSRDVGDYGYTF
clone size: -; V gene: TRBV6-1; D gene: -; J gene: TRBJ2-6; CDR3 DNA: TGTGCCAGCACTAGACTCGGGGCCAACGTCCTGACTTTC; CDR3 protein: CASTRLGANVLTF
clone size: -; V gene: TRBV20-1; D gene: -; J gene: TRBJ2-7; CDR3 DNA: TGCAGCGCGGCTGGGGGATTTCGCTACGAGCAGTACTTC; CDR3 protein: CSAAGGFRYEQYF
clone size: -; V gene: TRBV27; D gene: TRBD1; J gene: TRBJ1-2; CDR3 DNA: TGTGCCAGCAGTGCACACCCGGACAGGGTCTACTATAATGGCTACACCTTC; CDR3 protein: CASSAHPDRVYYNGYTF
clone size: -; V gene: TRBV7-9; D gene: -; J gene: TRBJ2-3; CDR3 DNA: TGTGCCAGCACCTGGGACTCCACAGATACGCAGTATTTT; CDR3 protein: CASTWDSTDTQYF
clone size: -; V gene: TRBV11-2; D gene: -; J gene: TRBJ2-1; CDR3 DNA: TGTGCCAGCAGCTTAGGTGAAGACCCCCTGAGGGAGCAGTTCTTC; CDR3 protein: CASSLGEDPLREQFF
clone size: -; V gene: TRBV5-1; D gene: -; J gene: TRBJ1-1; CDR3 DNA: TGCGCCAGCAGCATTAACAGGGATGGTAACACTGAAGCTTTCTTT; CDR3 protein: CASSINRDGNTEAFF
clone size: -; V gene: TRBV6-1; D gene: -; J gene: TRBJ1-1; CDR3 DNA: TGTGCCAGCAGTGAGTTGGAGGGGAACACTGAAGCTTTCTTT; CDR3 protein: CASSELEGNTEAFF
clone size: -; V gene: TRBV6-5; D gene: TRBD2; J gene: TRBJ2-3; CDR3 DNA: TGTGCCAGCAATCCGGGGGGGATCACAGATACGCAGTATTTT; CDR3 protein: CASNPGGITDTQYF
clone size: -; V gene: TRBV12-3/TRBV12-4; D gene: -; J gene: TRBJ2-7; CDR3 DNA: TGTGCCAGCAGAGGAGCTGTGGTGGGAGGGGGCGAGCAGTACTTC; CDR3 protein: CASRGAVVGGGEQYF
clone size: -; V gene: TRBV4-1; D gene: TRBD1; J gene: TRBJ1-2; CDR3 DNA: TGCGCCAGCAGCCAAGATCGGACAGGGTGGCTTCGGTATGGCTACACCTTC; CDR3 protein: CASSQDRTGWLRYGYTF
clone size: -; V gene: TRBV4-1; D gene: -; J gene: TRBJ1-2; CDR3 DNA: TGCGCCAGCAGCCCCCGGGGCGGCAGGGCTAACTCGGATGGCTACACCTTC; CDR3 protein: CASSPRGGRANSDGYTF
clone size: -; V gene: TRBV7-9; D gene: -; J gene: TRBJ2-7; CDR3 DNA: TGTGCCAGCAGCTCCTTCTCGAGCTCCTACGAGCAGTACTTC; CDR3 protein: CASSSFSSSYEQYF
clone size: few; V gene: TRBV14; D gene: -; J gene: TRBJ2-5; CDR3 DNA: TGTGCCAGCAGCCCCCTTTTGGGACTGCGCCAAGAGACCCAGTACTTC; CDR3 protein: CASSPLLGLRQETQYF
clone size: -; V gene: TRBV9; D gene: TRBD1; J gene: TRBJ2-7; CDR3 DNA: TGTGCCAGCAGCGTAGGCATAGGACAGGCCAACGAGCAGAACTTC; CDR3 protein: CASSVGIGQANEQNF
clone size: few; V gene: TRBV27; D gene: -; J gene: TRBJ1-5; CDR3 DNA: TGTGCCAGCAGTTTTAGGGCGGGTCAGCCCCAGCATTTT; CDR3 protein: CASSFRAGQPQHF
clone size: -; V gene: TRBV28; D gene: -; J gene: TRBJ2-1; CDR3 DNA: TGTGCCAGCAGTCCCAGGGATGGACTTTCCGAGGGGAATGAGCAGTTCTTC; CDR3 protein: CASSPRDGLSEGNEQFF
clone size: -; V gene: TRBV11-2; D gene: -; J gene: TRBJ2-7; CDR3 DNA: TGTGCCAGCAGCCCACGTGGGGATTATGGCGACGAGCAGTACTTC; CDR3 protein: CASSPRGDYGDEQYF
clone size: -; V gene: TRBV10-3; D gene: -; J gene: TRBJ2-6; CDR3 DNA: TGTGCCATCCTCAGGACTGGGGCCAACGTCCTGACTTTC; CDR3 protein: CAILRTGANVLTF
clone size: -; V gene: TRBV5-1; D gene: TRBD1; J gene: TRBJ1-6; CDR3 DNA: TGCGCCAGCAGTCAGACAGGGGATGAATCACCCCTCCACTTT; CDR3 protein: CASSQTGDESPLHF